This is a list of T cell receptor beta chains from one sample in a study of shared clonotypes between healthy human individuals. Assay used: immunoSEQ multiplex PCR; TCRdb lists only in-frame clones, some missing. Of approximately 2.1 million clones listed, over 90% are singletons. Sequencing was carried out using naive CD4+ T cells from PBMCs. The origin of the receptors is a man aged 18 to 30 in good health. Some clones in this sample may be carry-over from other donors' samples. The CDR3 runs from the conserved cysteine through the conserved F or W. Fields, in order: CDR3 length, D gene, V gene, clone size, J gene, CDR3 protein, CDR3 DNA. A D gene is named only where the DNA matches it firmly. Clone sizes are given selectively: once, few, many, or a class where the clone is expanded.

length: 11; D: -; V: TRBV20-1; size: -; J: TRBJ1-4; CDR3: CSAKGGGKLFF; DNA: TGCAGTGCTAAAGGGGGAGGAAAACTGTTTTTT
length: 11; D: TRBD1; V: TRBV5-8; size: -; J: TRBJ2-7; CDR3: CASSAGGEQYF; DNA: TGTGCCAGCAGCGCAGGGGGCGAGCAGTACTTC
length: 14; D: -; V: TRBV18; size: once; J: TRBJ1-2; CDR3: CASTTGGQGEGYTF; DNA: TGTGCCAGCACGACGGGGGGCCAGGGTGAGGGCTACACCTTC
length: 15; D: -; V: TRBV18; size: -; J: TRBJ1-5; CDR3: CASSLDTGRNQPQHF; DNA: TGTGCCAGCTCGTTGGATACAGGGAGGAATCAGCCCCAGCATTTT
length: 14; D: -; V: TRBV28; size: -; J: TRBJ1-5; CDR3: CASSLRQNHQPQHF; DNA: TGTGCCAGCAGTTTACGACAGAACCATCAGCCCCAGCATTTT
length: 12; D: -; V: TRBV19; size: few; J: TRBJ1-1; CDR3: CASSIRGGNAFF; DNA: TGTGCCAGTAGTATCAGGGGCGGGAACGCTTTCTTT
length: 15; D: TRBD1; V: TRBV10-3; size: -; J: TRBJ1-6; CDR3: CAISEGDRDSSPLHF; DNA: TGTGCCATCAGTGAAGGGGACAGGGACTCGTCACCCCTCCACTTT
length: 18; D: -; V: TRBV28; size: -; J: TRBJ1-2; CDR3: CASSLFLLRGGDRYGYTF; DNA: TGTGCCAGCAGTTTATTTTTGCTTCGAGGAGGAGATCGCTATGGCTACACCTTC
length: 14; D: -; V: TRBV2; size: -; J: TRBJ1-2; CDR3: CASSGGAGSYGYTF; DNA: TGTGCCAGCAGTGGGGGGGCAGGGTCCTATGGCTACACCTTC
length: 15; D: TRBD1; V: TRBV28; size: -; J: TRBJ1-5; CDR3: CASNRDRGQRQPQHF; DNA: TGTGCCAGCAATCGGGACAGGGGGCAACGGCAGCCCCAGCATTTT
length: 16; D: TRBD2; V: TRBV12-5; size: once; J: TRBJ2-1; CDR3: CASVSSGRGSYNEQFF; DNA: TGTGCTAGTGTCTCTAGCGGGAGGGGCAGCTACAATGAGCAGTTCTTC
length: 14; D: -; V: TRBV7-3; size: -; J: TRBJ1-5; CDR3: CASSLNGGNQPQHF; DNA: TGTGCCAGCAGCTTGAACGGGGGCAATCAGCCCCAGCATTTT
length: 14; D: -; V: TRBV6-4; size: -; J: TRBJ2-3; CDR3: CASSDGSSTDTQYF; DNA: TGTGCCAGCAGTGATGGGAGTAGCACAGATACGCAGTATTTT
length: 16; D: -; V: TRBV2; size: -; J: TRBJ1-5; CDR3: CASSEGRVKGNQPQHF; DNA: TGTGCCAGCAGTGAAGGCAGGGTTAAGGGCAATCAGCCCCAGCATTTT
length: 13; D: -; V: TRBV2; size: -; J: TRBJ2-7; CDR3: CASSEQPDYEQYF; DNA: TGTGCCAGCAGTGAACAACCCGACTACGAGCAGTACTTC
length: 14; D: -; V: TRBV5-1; size: -; J: TRBJ1-1; CDR3: CASSLEGDNTEAFF; DNA: TGCGCCAGCAGCTTGGAGGGGGATAACACTGAAGCTTTCTTT
length: 17; D: -; V: TRBV19; size: -; J: TRBJ2-7; CDR3: CASSIRSGHEINYEQYF; DNA: TGTGCCAGTAGTATCAGGTCCGGGCATGAAATAAACTACGAGCAGTACTTC
length: 16; D: -; V: TRBV5-4; size: -; J: TRBJ1-1; CDR3: CASSLAAGLGGTEAFF; DNA: TGTGCCAGCAGCTTGGCCGCAGGGTTAGGGGGCACTGAAGCTTTCTTT
length: 18; D: TRBD2; V: TRBV7-2; size: -; J: TRBJ2-7; CDR3: CASSLVGTSGVSSYEQYF; DNA: TGTGCCAGCAGCTTAGTCGGGACTAGCGGAGTGAGCTCCTACGAGCAGTACTTC
length: 17; D: TRBD2; V: TRBV10-1; size: -; J: TRBJ2-7; CDR3: CASSGKLQAGGPYEQYF; DNA: TGCGCCAGCAGTGGAAAACTGCAAGCGGGAGGGCCCTACGAGCAGTACTTC
length: 15; D: -; V: TRBV9; size: -; J: TRBJ1-3; CDR3: CASSPRQDSGNTIYF; DNA: TGTGCCAGCAGCCCGAGGCAGGACTCTGGAAACACCATATATTTT
length: 13; D: -; V: TRBV5-4; size: -; J: TRBJ2-7; CDR3: CASSPRGYYEQYF; DNA: TGTGCCAGCAGCCCTAGGGGATACTACGAGCAGTACTTC
length: 15; D: TRBD2; V: TRBV6-1; size: -; J: TRBJ2-1; CDR3: CASSRGLAGPNEQFF; DNA: TGTGCCAGCAGTCGCGGGCTAGCGGGTCCCAATGAGCAGTTCTTC
length: 14; D: -; V: TRBV2; size: -; J: TRBJ1-5; CDR3: CASSDQYSNQPQHF; DNA: TGTGCCAGCAGTGACCAGTATAGCAATCAGCCCCAGCATTTT
length: 14; D: -; V: TRBV5-4; size: -; J: TRBJ2-1; CDR3: CASSPPNGYNEQFF; DNA: TGTGCCAGCAGCCCCCCGAACGGCTACAATGAGCAGTTCTTC
length: 12; D: -; V: TRBV6-5; size: -; J: TRBJ2-2; CDR3: CASSYLAGELFF; DNA: TGTGCCAGCAGTTACCTGGCCGGGGAGCTGTTTTTT
length: 13; D: TRBD1; V: TRBV7-8; size: -; J: TRBJ1-1; CDR3: CASSLEGATEAFF; DNA: TGTGCCAGCAGCTTAGAGGGGGCCACTGAAGCTTTCTTT
length: 15; D: TRBD1; V: TRBV18; size: -; J: TRBJ1-1; CDR3: CASSLQGEVYTEAFF; DNA: TGTGCCAGCTCATTACAGGGGGAAGTGTACACTGAAGCTTTCTTT
length: 20; D: -; V: TRBV6-4; size: -; J: TRBJ2-4; CDR3: CASSDSKVIRGICLRYIQYF; DNA: TGTGCCAGCAGTGACTCTAAGGTTATTCGCGGGATTTGTTTGCGCTACATTCAGTACTTC
length: 16; D: TRBD2; V: TRBV7-6; size: -; J: TRBJ2-7; CDR3: CASSLDLAGGLDEQYF; DNA: TGTGCCAGCAGCTTAGACCTAGCGGGAGGGCTCGACGAGCAGTACTTC
length: 13; D: TRBD1; V: TRBV27; size: -; J: TRBJ2-7; CDR3: CASSPTGTGPMYF; DNA: TGTGCCAGCAGTCCGACCGGGACAGGCCCCATGTACTTC
length: 19; D: TRBD2; V: TRBV4-1; size: -; J: TRBJ2-5; CDR3: CASSQVWTSFGGLQETQYF; DNA: TGCGCCAGCAGCCAAGTGTGGACTAGCTTCGGGGGATTACAAGAGACCCAGTACTTC
length: 14; D: -; V: TRBV6-5; size: -; J: TRBJ2-7; CDR3: CASSAARAPYEQYF; DNA: TGTGCCAGCAGTGCCGCCAGGGCCCCCTACGAGCAGTACTTC
length: 16; D: TRBD1; V: TRBV11-2; size: -; J: TRBJ2-1; CDR3: CASSLVTGSSYNEQFF; DNA: TGTGCCAGCAGCCTCGTGACAGGGAGCTCCTACAATGAGCAGTTCTTC
length: 16; D: TRBD2; V: TRBV5-1; size: -; J: TRBJ2-7; CDR3: CASSLGSSGSYYEQYF; DNA: TGCGCCAGCAGCTTGGGGAGTAGCGGGAGCTACTACGAGCAGTACTTC
length: 15; D: TRBD2; V: TRBV11-3; size: -; J: TRBJ2-7; CDR3: CASSSGLAGSYEQYF; DNA: TGTGCCAGCAGCTCAGGACTAGCGGGAAGCTACGAGCAGTACTTC
length: 14; D: TRBD2; V: TRBV9; size: -; J: TRBJ2-3; CDR3: CASSVLAALDTQYF; DNA: TGTGCCAGCAGCGTTCTAGCGGCGTTGGATACGCAGTATTTT
length: 14; D: TRBD2; V: TRBV28; size: -; J: TRBJ2-1; CDR3: CASGTSGTYNEQFF; DNA: TGTGCCAGCGGAACTAGCGGGACCTACAATGAGCAGTTCTTC
length: 18; D: TRBD2; V: TRBV4-2; size: -; J: TRBJ2-3; CDR3: CASSHLAGGRASTDTQYF; DNA: TGTGCCAGCAGCCACTTAGCGGGAGGTAGAGCTAGCACAGATACGCAGTATTTT
length: 16; D: -; V: TRBV28; size: -; J: TRBJ1-3; CDR3: CASRPGGTARGNTIYF; DNA: TGTGCCAGCAGGCCCGGGGGGACCGCTCGAGGAAACACCATATATTTT
length: 17; D: -; V: TRBV5-1; size: -; J: TRBJ2-5; CDR3: CASTTAPGGGTQETQYF; DNA: TGCGCCAGCACTACTGCACCCGGGGGAGGCACACAAGAGACCCAGTACTTC
length: 16; D: -; V: TRBV4-3; size: -; J: TRBJ2-2; CDR3: CASSQETGRNTGELFF; DNA: TGCGCCAGCAGCCAAGAGACGGGCCGGAACACCGGGGAGCTGTTTTTT
length: 16; D: TRBD1; V: TRBV27; size: -; J: TRBJ2-5; CDR3: CASSWPGQGPKETQYF; DNA: TGTGCCAGCAGTTGGCCGGGACAGGGGCCTAAAGAGACCCAGTACTTC
length: 16; D: TRBD2; V: TRBV10-3; size: -; J: TRBJ2-5; CDR3: CAISRRLAGAGETQYF; DNA: TGTGCCATCAGTCGACGATTAGCGGGAGCGGGAGAGACCCAGTACTTC
length: 13; D: TRBD1; V: TRBV7-2; size: once; J: TRBJ1-2; CDR3: CASSPTGVYGYTF; DNA: TGTGCCAGCAGCCCGACAGGGGTATATGGCTACACCTTC
length: 14; D: -; V: TRBV9; size: -; J: TRBJ1-4; CDR3: CASSEWGGNEKLFF; DNA: TGTGCCAGCAGCGAGTGGGGGGGTAATGAAAAACTGTTTTTT
length: 13; D: -; V: TRBV5-1; size: -; J: TRBJ2-5; CDR3: CASNPGLGETQYF; DNA: TGCGCCAGCAACCCCGGCCTGGGGGAGACCCAGTACTTC
length: 16; D: TRBD2; V: TRBV5-8; size: -; J: TRBJ2-3; CDR3: CASSYGREGGTDTQYF; DNA: TGTGCCAGCAGCTACGGGCGGGAGGGCGGCACAGATACGCAGTATTTT
length: 15; D: -; V: TRBV5-1; size: -; J: TRBJ2-2; CDR3: CASSLDPLNTGELFF; DNA: TGCGCCAGCAGCTTGGATCCGTTGAACACCGGGGAGCTGTTTTTT
length: 15; D: -; V: TRBV7-9; size: -; J: TRBJ1-2; CDR3: CASSLKAGITDGYTF; DNA: TGTGCCAGCAGCTTAAAGGCAGGGATAACGGATGGCTACACCTTC
length: 14; D: -; V: TRBV2; size: -; J: TRBJ1-5; CDR3: CASSERQRNQPQHF; DNA: TGTGCCAGCAGTGAAAGACAGCGAAATCAGCCCCAGCATTTT
length: 15; D: -; V: TRBV11-3; size: -; J: TRBJ2-1; CDR3: CASSHGSGTYNEQFF; DNA: TGTGCCAGCAGCCATGGTTCAGGTACCTACAATGAGCAGTTCTTC
length: 13; D: -; V: TRBV11-2; size: -; J: TRBJ1-2; CDR3: CASSPKEGAGYTF; DNA: TGTGCCAGCAGCCCCAAGGAGGGAGCCGGCTACACCTTC
length: 15; D: TRBD1; V: TRBV5-4; size: -; J: TRBJ1-2; CDR3: CASSLVGQENYGYTF; DNA: TGTGCCAGCAGCTTGGTGGGACAGGAGAACTATGGCTACACCTTC
length: 14; D: -; V: TRBV11-2; size: -; J: TRBJ2-5; CDR3: CASSRGPLRETQYF; DNA: TGTGCCAGCAGCCGTGGTCCTCTGCGAGAGACCCAGTACTTC
length: 15; D: TRBD2; V: TRBV5-4; size: -; J: TRBJ2-1; CDR3: CASSSAGGTYNEQFF; DNA: TGTGCCAGCAGCTCCGCGGGAGGGACCTACAATGAGCAGTTCTTC